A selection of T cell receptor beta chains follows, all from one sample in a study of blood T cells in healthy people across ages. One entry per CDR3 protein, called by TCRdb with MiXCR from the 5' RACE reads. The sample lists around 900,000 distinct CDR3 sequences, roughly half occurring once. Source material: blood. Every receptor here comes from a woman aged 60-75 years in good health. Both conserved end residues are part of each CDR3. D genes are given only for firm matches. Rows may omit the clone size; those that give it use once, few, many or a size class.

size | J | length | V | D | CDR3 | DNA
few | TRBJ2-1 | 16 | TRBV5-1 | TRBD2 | CASSLGPSGIGNEQFF | TGCGCCAGCAGCTTGGGACCTAGCGGGATTGGCAATGAGCAGTTCTTC
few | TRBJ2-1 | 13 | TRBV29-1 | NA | CSVSGGVGFEQFF | TGCAGCGTTTCGGGCGGGGTCGGGTTTGAGCAGTTCTTC
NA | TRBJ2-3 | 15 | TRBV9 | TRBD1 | CASSRDRSSTDTQYF | TGTGCCAGCAGCCGGGACAGATCTAGCACAGATACGCAGTATTTT
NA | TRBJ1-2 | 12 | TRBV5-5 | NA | CASSLYKGGYTF | TGTGCCAGCAGCTTGTACAAGGGCGGCTACACCTTC
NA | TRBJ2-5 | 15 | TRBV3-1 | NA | CASSHLTRTLETQYF | TGTGCCAGCAGCCACCTGACTAGAACGCTCGAGACCCAGTACTTC
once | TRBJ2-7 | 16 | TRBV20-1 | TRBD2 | CSARPTSGLAGYEQYF | TGCAGTGCTAGACCAACTTCTGGACTAGCGGGTTACGAGCAGTACTTC
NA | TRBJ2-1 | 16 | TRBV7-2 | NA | CASSLAVGFPYNEQFF | TGTGCCAGCAGCTTAGCGGTAGGTTTCCCCTACAATGAGCAGTTCTTC
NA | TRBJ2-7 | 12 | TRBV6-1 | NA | CASIRLGYEQYF | TGTGCCAGCATCCGGTTGGGCTACGAGCAGTACTTC
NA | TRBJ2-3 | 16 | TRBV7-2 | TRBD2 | CASSLAGLAGPDTQYF | TGTGCCAGCAGCTTAGCCGGACTAGCGGGACCAGATACGCAGTATTTT
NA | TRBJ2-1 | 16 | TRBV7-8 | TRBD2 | CASSKGLAGSYSEQFF | TGTGCCAGCAGCAAGGGACTAGCGGGGTCCTACAGTGAGCAGTTCTTC
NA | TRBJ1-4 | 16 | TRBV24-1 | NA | CATSEPHVPGVEKLFF | TGTGCCACCAGTGAGCCCCACGTTCCGGGGGTGGAAAAACTGTTTTTT
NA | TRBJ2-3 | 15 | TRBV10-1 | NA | CASSWDTGSTDTQYF | TGCGCCAGCAGTTGGGACACCGGGAGCACAGATACGCAGTATTTT
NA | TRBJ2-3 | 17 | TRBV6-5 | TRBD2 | CASSYSLAGVTTDTQYF | TGTGCCAGCAGTTACTCCTTAGCGGGAGTAACGACGGATACGCAGTATTTT
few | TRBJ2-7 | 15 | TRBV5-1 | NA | CASSPEGRSSYEQYF | TGCGCCAGCAGCCCCGAGGGCAGGAGCTCCTACGAGCAGTACTTC
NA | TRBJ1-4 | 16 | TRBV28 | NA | CASSSPVSRPVKKLFF | TGTGCCAGCAGTTCCCCCGTGAGTAGGCCCGTTAAAAAACTGTTTTTT
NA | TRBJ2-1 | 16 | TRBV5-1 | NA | CASSLEPAHSYNEQFF | TGCGCCAGCAGCTTGGAGCCGGCCCACTCCTACAATGAGCAGTTCTTC
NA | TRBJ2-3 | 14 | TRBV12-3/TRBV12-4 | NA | CASEAGSRGDTQYF | TGTGCCAGCGAAGCGGGAAGCAGGGGAGATACGCAGTATTTT
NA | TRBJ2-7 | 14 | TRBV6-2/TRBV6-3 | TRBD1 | CASSYGTGYSEQYF | TGTGCCAGCAGTTACGGGACAGGGTATTCGGAGCAGTACTTC
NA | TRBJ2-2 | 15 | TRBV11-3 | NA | CASSLDVSNTGGLFF | TGTGCCAGCAGCTTAGATGTCTCGAACACCGGGGGGCTGTTTTTT
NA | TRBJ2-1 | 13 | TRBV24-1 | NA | CATSEAGYNEQFF | TGTGCCACCAGTGAAGCAGGATACAATGAGCAGTTCTTC
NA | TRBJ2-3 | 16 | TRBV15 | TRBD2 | CATSGQVAGITDTQYF | TGTGCCACCAGCGGACAAGTAGCGGGGATCACAGATACGCAGTATTTT
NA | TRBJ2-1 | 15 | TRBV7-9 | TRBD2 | CASSQRTSGYNERFF | TGTGCCAGCAGCCAACGGACTAGCGGTTACAATGAGCGGTTCTTC
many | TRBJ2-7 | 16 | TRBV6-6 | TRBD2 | CASSSTASGRDYEQYF | TGTGCCAGCAGTTCCACCGCTAGCGGGAGAGACTACGAGCAGTACTTC
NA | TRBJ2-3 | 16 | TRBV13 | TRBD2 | CASSPETSRFTDTQYF | TGTGCCAGCAGCCCAGAGACTAGCAGATTCACAGATACGCAGTATTTT
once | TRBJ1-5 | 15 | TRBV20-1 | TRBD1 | CSAREGGNSNQPQHF | TGCAGTGCTCGGGAAGGGGGCAATAGCAATCAGCCCCAGCATTTT
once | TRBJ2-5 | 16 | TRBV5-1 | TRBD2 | CASSLHLAGVRETQYF | TGCGCCAGCAGCCTACATCTAGCGGGAGTACGAGAGACCCAGTACTTC
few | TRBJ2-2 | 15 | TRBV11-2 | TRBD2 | CASSGRDYQGGELFF | TGTGCCAGCAGCGGCCGGGACTACCAGGGCGGGGAGCTGTTTTTT
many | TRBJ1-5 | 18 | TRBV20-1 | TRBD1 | CSASRGTGVIVSNQPQHF | TGCAGTGCTTCTAGAGGGACAGGGGTTATCGTGAGCAATCAGCCCCAGCATTTT
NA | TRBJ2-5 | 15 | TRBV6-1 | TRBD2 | CASTGLAGGFETQYF | TGTGCCAGCACCGGACTAGCGGGAGGCTTCGAGACCCAGTACTTC
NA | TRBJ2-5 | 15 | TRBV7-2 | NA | CASSLPRGRGETQYF | TGTGCCAGCAGCTTACCCAGGGGAAGGGGAGAGACCCAGTACTTC
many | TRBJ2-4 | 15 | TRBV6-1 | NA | CASSDGRPTQNIQYF | TGTGCCAGCAGTGACGGACGGCCGACCCAAAACATTCAGTACTTC
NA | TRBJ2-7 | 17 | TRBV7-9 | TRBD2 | CASRPNQGLAGNYEQYF | TGTGCCAGCAGACCCAATCAAGGACTAGCGGGAAACTACGAGCAGTACTTC
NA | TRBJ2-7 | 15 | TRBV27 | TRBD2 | CASSYIAGGGYEQYF | TGTGCCAGCAGTTACATAGCGGGAGGGGGCTACGAGCAGTACTTC
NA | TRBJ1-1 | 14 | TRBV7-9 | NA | CASSVDSADTEAFF | TGTGCCAGCAGCGTAGATTCCGCGGACACTGAAGCTTTCTTT
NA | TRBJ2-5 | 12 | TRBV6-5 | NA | CASSRSRETQYF | TGTGCCAGCAGTAGGAGTAGGGAGACCCAGTACTTC
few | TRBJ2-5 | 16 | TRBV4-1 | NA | CASSRFPGTTSNEQYF | TGCGCCAGCAGCCGGTTTCCCGGGACCACTTCCAATGAGCAGTACTTC
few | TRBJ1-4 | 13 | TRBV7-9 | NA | CASSLPGTEKLFF | TGTGCCAGCAGCTTACCAGGGACCGAAAAACTGTTTTTT
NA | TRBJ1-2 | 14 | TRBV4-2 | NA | CASSQGQSNYGYTF | TGTGCCAGCAGCCAAGGACAGTCTAACTATGGCTACACCTTC
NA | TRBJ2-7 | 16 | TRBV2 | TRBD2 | CASSKGLAGRTYEQYF | TGTGCCAGCAGTAAGGGACTAGCCGGGAGGACCTACGAGCAGTACTTC
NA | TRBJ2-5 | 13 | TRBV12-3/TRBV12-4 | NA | CASKTLGHETQYF | TGTGCCAGCAAAACCTTAGGTCATGAGACCCAGTACTTC
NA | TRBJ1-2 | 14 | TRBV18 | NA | CASSRSGKSDGYTF | TGTGCCAGCTCCCGATCAGGGAAGTCCGATGGCTACACCTTC
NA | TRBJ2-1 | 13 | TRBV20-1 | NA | CSAGLSIYNEQFF | TGCAGTGCTGGTCTATCAATCTACAATGAGCAGTTCTTC
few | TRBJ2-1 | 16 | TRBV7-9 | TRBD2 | CASSLSGSSSYNEQFF | TGTGCCAGCAGCCTTAGCGGGAGCAGTTCCTACAATGAGCAGTTCTTC
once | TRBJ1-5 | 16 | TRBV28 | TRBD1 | CASSPSGGDRGLPQHF | TGTGCCAGCAGTCCATCCGGCGGGGACAGGGGCCTGCCCCAGCATTTT
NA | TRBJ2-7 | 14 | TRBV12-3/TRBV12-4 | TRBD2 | CASNQAGGAYEQYF | TGTGCCAGCAACCAAGCGGGAGGGGCCTACGAGCAGTACTTC
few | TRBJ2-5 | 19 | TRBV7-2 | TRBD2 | CASSLVLSSGGWEGETQYF | TGTGCCAGCAGCTTAGTGTTGTCTAGCGGGGGGTGGGAGGGAGAGACCCAGTACTTC
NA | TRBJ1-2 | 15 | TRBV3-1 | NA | CASSQGRGYNYGYTF | TGTGCCAGCAGCCAAGGGAGGGGCTATAACTATGGCTACACCTTC
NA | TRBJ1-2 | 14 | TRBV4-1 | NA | CASSQDVTNYGYTF | TGCGCCAGCAGCCAAGATGTGACAAACTATGGCTACACCTTC